The present T cell receptor (beta chain) was sequenced within a study of PD-1 blockade in classical Hodgkin lymphoma. As concerns this clone: Its antigen is unknown.

There are 14 residues in the CDR3. The ends were cut back, 1 base at V and 1 base at J, with 7 bases in the middle. The germline V gene has CDR1 SGHAT and CDR2 FQNNGV. The method was immunoSEQ multiplex PCR; TCRdb's version includes in-frame clones alone and lacks a portion of them. Of just over 15,000 clones listed, 86% are singletons. Time point in this sample: newly diagnosed, previously untreated cHL patient sample. Thawed PBMCs yielded CD4+ T cells through magnetic negative selection. Study-wide results and caveats: Newly diagnosed patients were said to have less baseline TCR diversity than healthy donors did.

The gene calls are TRBV11-2 and TRBJ1-1; D is unclear. The source of this sequence is a human donor with classical Hodgkin lymphoma. Sequencing input: CD4+ T cells from blood. The CDR3 DNA follows: TGTGCCAGCAGCTTAGGAGGAGGGAACACTGAAGCTTTCTTT. Its protein is CASSLGGGNTEAFF. Complete variable domain (other parts from reference TRBV11-2 and TRBJ1-1): EAGVAQSPRYKIIEKRQSVAFWCNPISGHATLYWYQQILGQGPKLLIQFQNNGVVDDSQLPKDRFSAERLKGVDSTLKIQPAKLEDSAVYLCASSLGGGNTEAFFGQGTRLTVV.